Presented here are 13 T cell receptor beta chains from one specimen sequenced in a study of T cell repertoires in cytomegalovirus infection. Their antigens remain unidentified. MiXCR was run by TCRdb on the reads, yielding one entry per CDR3 protein. The data show 650,000 to 850,000 distinct CDR3 sequences, with about 28% seen just once and roughly 13% held by the top ten. Here the sequenced sample was cultured CD8+ T cells from PBMCs, taken from culture after CMV antigen stimulation. The receptors originated from a human donor in good health (CMV status not recorded). Some clones in this sample may be carry-over from other donors' samples.

Concerning this clonotype: The junction departs from the called germline gene at one end, perhaps through a read error. This rearrangement joins TRBV12-3 or TRBV12-4 to TRBJ1-2; D gene unclear. The CDR3 extends over 12 amino acids. CDR3 sequence: CASSLWQYGYTF. The DNA of the CDR3 is TGTGCCAGTAGTTTATGGCAGTATGGCTACACCTTC.

This clonotype was seen more than once but under ten times. This chain joins TRBV20-1 and TRBJ2-5, with TRBD2 matching over 8 bases. Germline V gives CDR1 DFQATT, CDR2 SNEGSKA (reference sequence). The CDR3 is 15 amino acids. Trimming at V came to 3 bases and at J to 5 bases, leaving 11 bases not matched to a gene. CDR3 loop: CSARRAGVGGETQYF. The CDR3 coding sequence is TGCAGTGCTAGGAGAGCGGGGGTGGGTGGGGAGACCCAGTACTTC.

The V and J genes are TRBV19 and TRBJ1-1; 9 bases map to TRBD1. The CDR3 totals 17 residues. Germline V lookup: CDR1 LNHDA, CDR2 SQIVND (reference sequence). With 5 bases clipped from V and 2 bases from J, the junction kept 12 bases outside the gene matches. As DNA, the CDR3 is TGTGCCAGTAGTTTTTCTGGGACAGGGATTAAAAACACTGAAGCTTTCTTT. Translation gives CASSFSGTGIKNTEAFF.

The gene calls are TRBV12-3 or TRBV12-4 and TRBJ1-6; no definite D call. This CDR3 has 13 amino acids. Trimming pared 3 bases from V and 7 bases from J, leaving 7 bases between. The CDR3 here is CASSFVGNSPLHF. The CDR3 DNA reads as TGTGCCAGCAGTTTTGTGGGGAATTCACCCCTCCACTTT.

This clonotype occurred once. The rearrangement links TRBV6-2 or TRBV6-3 to TRBJ1-1, with D perhaps TRBD1 (6 bases). Trimming left V 1 base short and J 1 base short, with 10 bases between. The germline V gene encodes CDR1 MNHEY and CDR2 SVGEGT. This CDR3 region has 15 residues. The CDR3 nucleotides are TGTGCCAGCAGTTACTTGGGACACCAGAACACTGAAGCTTTCTTT. This sequence encodes CASSYLGHQNTEAFF.

In its sample, this clonotype was seen a few times. The V and J genes are TRBV12-3 or TRBV12-4 and TRBJ2-5; the match to TRBD1 covers 8 bases. This CDR3 contains 13 residues. The junction had 7 bases not matched to a gene; V was cut back by 6 bases and J by 7 bases. The CDR3: CASRSGQVVTQYF. CDR3 DNA: TGTGCCAGCAGATCGGGACAGGTGGTGACCCAGTACTTC.

V gene TRBV24-1 combines with J gene TRBJ2-6; tentatively, D is TRBD1 (6 bases). The CDR3 is made up of 18 amino acids. From germline, CDR1 is KGHDR and CDR2 SFDVKD. V shed 4 bases and J shed 0 bases, with 15 bases lying between them. CDR3 loop: CATSDHTQGLSGANVLTF. Here the CDR3 DNA reads TGTGCCACCAGTGACCACACACAGGGCCTCTCTGGGGCCAACGTCCTGACTTTC.

The chain uses TRBV4-1 and TRBJ2-1; 14 nucleotides align to TRBD2. Germline V CDR1 and CDR2: MGHRA, YSYEKL. V lost 4 bases to trimming and J lost 6 bases; unmatched junction nucleotides: 5. The CDR3 is 16 residues long. CDR3 sequence reads: CASSLRTSGGINEQFF. As DNA, the CDR3 is TGCGCCAGCAGCCTCCGGACTAGCGGGGGGATCAATGAGCAGTTCTTC.

In this sample, this clonotype turned up many times. The J gene is TRBJ2-7, the V gene TRBV12-3 or TRBV12-4, with TRBD2 identical over 12 bases. There are 14 residues in the CDR3. The J segment lost 4 bases and the V segment lost 5 bases, leaving 3 bases of the junction unmatched. CDR3 residues: CASSPTSGGYEQYF. The CDR3 DNA reads as TGTGCCAGCAGTCCGACTAGCGGGGGATACGAGCAGTACTTC.

The gene calls are TRBV7-6 and TRBJ2-1; TRBD2 matches at 8 bases. Germline V gives CDR1 SGHVS, CDR2 FNYEAQ. The CDR3 covers 15 residues. V dropped 3 bases and J dropped 4; count of bases not matched to a gene: 5. The CDR3: CASSLSGLEYNEQFF. The CDR3 nucleotides are TGTGCCAGCAGCTTGTCGGGACTAGAGTACAATGAGCAGTTCTTC.

CDR3 DNA sequence: TGTGCCATCAGTGAGCCCGGGACAGGGGCCGTTGGCTACACCTTC. Translation gives CAISEPGTGAVGYTF. The chain links TRBV10-3 to TRBJ1-2; 10 nucleotides match TRBD1. Germline trimming cut 2 bases from V and 7 bases from J; bases unmatched to any gene: 7. From germline, CDR1 is ENHRY and CDR2 SYGVKD. CDR3 length equals 15 residues.

The gene calls are TRBV5-6 and TRBJ1-4; TRBD1 matches 8 bases. J gave up 3 bases and V 0 bases, and 10 bases lay outside the gene matches. The CDR3 sequence is 18 residues long. Per the germline V gene, CDR1 is SGHDT and CDR2 is YYEEEE. The CDR3 reads CASSLERGRGRANEKLFF. The CDR3 nucleotides are TGTGCCAGCAGCTTGGAACGAGGCAGGGGGCGAGCTAATGAAAAACTGTTTTTT.

V gene TRBV9 combines with J gene TRBJ2-7; tentative D call: TRBD1 (5 bases). Germline V gene data show CDR1 as SGDLS and CDR2 as YYNGEE. Trimming shortened V by 10 bases and J by 4 bases, and 12 bases separated the two germline ends. This CDR3 is 11 amino acids long. CDR3 loop: CASAGRYEQYF. CDR3 DNA: TGTGCCTCGGCAGGGCGTTACGAGCAGTACTTC.